Listed here is a single T cell receptor (beta chain). The antigen remains unidentified. The data were obtained in a study of graft-versus-host responses after intestinal transplantation. The study, taken as a whole, reports: GvH clones detected in recipient marrow included some appearing first in ileum or blood.

The table came from immunoSEQ multiplex PCR; TCRdb's copy has only in-frame clones and leaves some out. Of over 75,000 clones in the sample, about 82% were seen once. The sequence was collected from a human patient who received an intestinal transplant, so some T cells may come from the graft donor. The specimen was PBMCs, collected 255 days after intestinal transplant.

The CDR3 region is CASSLTGREASNQPQHF. CDR3 DNA sequence: TGTGCCAGCAGCTTAACGGGCAGGGAGGCAAGCAATCAGCCCCAGCATTTT. The chain has TRBV7-8 and TRBJ1-5; possibly TRBD1 for D (5 bases). CDR3 size: 17 residues. Trimming took off 2 bases at V and 1 base at J, with 15 bases between the two ends. Germline V gene lookup returns CDR1 SGHVS and CDR2 FQNEAQ. The full variable domain, in which reference TRBV7-8 and TRBJ1-5 provide the parts outside the CDR3, is GAGVSQSPRYKVAKRGQDVALRCDPISGHVSLFWYQQALGQGPEFLTYFQNEAQLDKSGLPSDRFFAERPEGSVSTLKIQRTQQEDSAVYLCASSLTGREASNQPQHFGDGTRLSIL.